Below are 13 T cell receptor beta chains sequenced from a single sample in a study of cytomegalovirus exposure and HLA in healthy donors. The PCR ran on 60 Vbeta and 13 Jbeta primers. Measured with immunoSEQ multiplex PCR; TCRdb has only the in-frame clones, and not every one. The table includes around 78,000 clones, 60% to 85% detected once. The sequenced sample consisted of PBMCs. These receptors all stem from a male donor in good health and CMV-seronegative.

This clone was observed a single time. V and J are TRBV7-6 and TRBJ2-3; TRBD2 agrees at 10 bases. The CDR3 spans 18 residues. CDR1 is SGHVS, CDR2 FNYEAQ, per germline. With 5 bases clipped from V and 2 bases from J, the junction kept 13 bases outside the gene matches. The CDR3 region is CASSPRRSGGAFTDTQYF. CDR3 DNA sequence: TGTGCCAGCAGCCCCAGGAGGAGCGGGGGGGCCTTCACAGATACGCAGTATTTT. Complete variable domain (other parts from reference TRBV7-6 and TRBJ2-3): GAGVSQSPRYKVTKRGQDVALRCDPISGHVSLYWYRQALGQGPEFLTYFNYEAQQDKSGLPNDRFSAERPEGSISTLTIQRTEQRDSAMYRCASSPRRSGGAFTDTQYFGPGTRLTVL.

The chain has TRBV27 and TRBJ2-7; 7 bases agree with TRBD1. V shed 3 bases and J 2 bases; nucleotides not matched to a gene: 1. The CDR3 has 13 residues. CDR1 and CDR2 from the germline V gene are MNHEY and SMNVEV (reference sequence). CDR3 protein: CASSFGTAYEQYF. CDR3 sequence (DNA): TGTGCCAGCAGTTTTGGGACAGCCTACGAGCAGTACTTC.

The CDR3, as DNA: TGTGCCAGCAGCTTGGGTCTAGCGGGGGTCACAGATACGCAGTATTTT. Translating it yields CASSLGLAGVTDTQYF. The V gene is TRBV5-5, the J gene TRBJ2-3; TRBD2 matches at 10 bases. The CDR3 length is 16 residues. CDR1 SGHKS and CDR2 YYEKEE come from the germline V gene (reference sequence). J was trimmed by 2 bases and V by 0 bases; bases with no gene match: 3.

The count of this clone is one. The V and J genes are TRBV4-1 and TRBJ2-2; D possibly corresponds to TRBD1 (5 bases). The CDR3 has 19 residues. Trimming cost V 1 base and J 7 bases, with 25 bases left between them. From germline, CDR1 is MGHRA and CDR2 YSYEKL. Written as DNA, the CDR3 is TGCGCCAGCAGCCAAGGGAAGCCAGGGTTTATTAGGCCCATCGGGGAGCTGTTTTTT. Translated: CASSQGKPGFIRPIGELFF.

The chain combines TRBV19 with TRBJ2-5, with D possibly being TRBD2 (5 bases). This CDR3 is 11 amino acids long. V was cut by 4 bases and J by 5 bases, with 5 bases left in between. Germline V gene sequence: CDR1 LNHDA, CDR2 SQIVND (reference sequence). The CDR3 spells CASSTGETQYF. DNA of the CDR3: TGTGCCAGTAGTACGGGGGAGACCCAGTACTTC.

The J gene is TRBJ1-3, the V gene TRBV9, with 8 bases fitting TRBD1. This CDR3 has 16 amino acids. Germline lookup yields CDR1 SGDLS and CDR2 YYNGEE. V shed 3 bases, J shed 0 bases, and the junction held 5 bases outside the gene matches. The CDR3 loop is CASSAGQGSSGNTIYF. The CDR3 nucleotides are TGTGCCAGCAGCGCAGGACAGGGAAGCTCTGGAAACACCATATATTTT.

The chain joins TRBV6-5 to TRBJ1-3; TRBD1 might be the D (6 bases). The CDR3 loop spans 15 amino acids. V lost 6 bases and J 2 bases, leaving 14 bases between the germline ends. CDR1 is MNHEY and CDR2 is SVGAGI in the germline V gene. The chain's CDR3 is CASSRAGETGNTIYF. In DNA, the CDR3 is TGTGCCAGCAGCCGCGCAGGGGAAACTGGAAACACCATATATTTT.

V is TRBV19 and J is TRBJ2-5, with D uncertain. Trimming cost V 1 base and J 2 bases, with 11 bases left between them. This CDR3 spans 15 amino acids. CDR1 is LNHDA and CDR2 is SQIVND in the germline V gene (reference sequence). DNA of the CDR3: TGTGCCAGTAGTATAGTTTCGGGTTCTCAAGAGACCCAGTACTTC. The encoded protein is CASSIVSGSQETQYF. Supplemented by reference TRBV19 and TRBJ2-5, the full variable domain reads DGGITQSPKYLFRKEGQNVTLSCEQNLNHDAMYWYRQDPGQGLRLIYYSQIVNDFQKGDIAEGYSVSREKKESFPLTVTSAQKNPTAFYLCASSIVSGSQETQYFGPGTRLLVL.

J is TRBJ2-1 and V is TRBV19, with 9 bases identical to TRBD2. There are 15 residues in the CDR3. V shed 6 bases, J shed 0 bases, and the junction held 3 bases outside the gene matches. Germline assignment: CDR1 LNHDA and CDR2 SQIVND (reference sequence). The CDR3 DNA reads TGTGCCAGTAGGCGGACTAGCGACTCCTACAATGAGCAGTTCTTC. This gives the protein CASRRTSDSYNEQFF.

The gene calls are TRBV5-1 and TRBJ1-1, with D possibly matching TRBD1 (6 bases). Germline values: CDR1 SGHRS, CDR2 YFSETQ. V lost 1 base to trimming and J lost 5 bases, with 12 bases between them. This CDR3 is built from 14 residues. This CDR3 is CASSLWDMRTEAFF. CDR3 coding DNA: TGCGCCAGCAGCTTGTGGGACATGAGGACTGAAGCTTTCTTT.

The rearrangement links TRBV7-6 to TRBJ2-7, with D maybe TRBD2 (6 bases). Trimming shortened V by 0 bases and J by 5 bases, and 8 bases separated the two germline ends. The CDR3 has 13 residues. The germline CDR1 and CDR2 sequences are SGHVS and FNYEAQ. The CDR3 protein is CASSLAGRNEQYF. CDR3 nucleotides: TGTGCCAGCAGCTTAGCGGGGAGGAACGAGCAGTACTTC. Full variable domain (outside the CDR3, taken from reference TRBV7-6 and TRBJ2-7): GAGVSQSPRYKVTKRGQDVALRCDPISGHVSLYWYRQALGQGPEFLTYFNYEAQQDKSGLPNDRFSAERPEGSISTLTIQRTEQRDSAMYRCASSLAGRNEQYFGPGTRLTVT.

The CDR3 sequence: CASSIGDSPTGYTF. CDR3 DNA: TGTGCCAGTAGTATAGGGGACAGCCCAACTGGCTACACCTTC. The V gene is TRBV19, the J gene TRBJ1-2; 7 bases match TRBD1. The CDR3 contains 14 residues. J lost 7 bases, V lost 1 base, and 6 bases had no gene match. From germline, CDR1 is LNHDA and CDR2 SQIVND (reference sequence).

This chain connects TRBV6-1 to TRBJ1-2; tentatively, D is TRBD1 (6 bases). V shed 2 bases and J shed 3 bases, with 16 bases lying between them. Looked up from germline, CDR1 is MNHNS and CDR2 is SASEGT. The CDR3 spans 16 residues. CDR3: CASSEFHRAGYYGYTF. CDR3 nucleotide sequence: TGTGCCAGCAGTGAATTTCACAGGGCAGGATACTATGGCTACACCTTC.